A single T cell receptor (beta chain) is shown here with its context. Its antigen remains unidentified. The sample is drawn from a study of shared clonotypes between healthy human individuals. The sorted-subset replicate PCRs were given around 200 ng DNA, which is tens of thousands of T cell genomes. Produced via immunoSEQ multiplex PCR; TCRdb's table is partial and in-frame only. Of about 2 million clones in the sample, over 85% were seen once. Germline-derived CDR1 and CDR2 are SGHRS and YFSETQ. V lost 0 bases, J lost 0 bases, and 19 bases lay in between. The length of the CDR3 is 18 residues. Positive CCR7 selection of CD45RO-negative cells yielded the naive CD8 cells, and terminally differentiated effector memory CD45RA+ cells were excluded. Study results and caveats: A few donors had 5% to 6.5% of their naive CD4 clonotypes in common.

The TCR was taken from a man aged 18 to 35 in good health. The sample taken for sequencing was naive CD8+ T cells sorted from blood. The V gene is TRBV5-1, the J gene TRBJ2-7; no firm D call. The CDR3 DNA reads TGCGCCAGCAGCTTGGCGGTACTGGAACCCGGCGGCTCCTACGAGCAGTACTTC. Its translation is CASSLAVLEPGGSYEQYF.